What follows are 8 T cell receptor beta chains derived from one specimen sequenced in a study of blood T cell repertoires in COVID-19. Sequenced by immunoSEQ multiplex PCR; TCRdb stores in-frame clones only, minus some. The sample yields approximately 150,000 clones, approximately 83% seen once. Specimen: PBMCs or T cells enriched from blood (not recorded which). These receptors were taken from a man between 65 and 85 years old who had been exposed to COVID-19.

The chain recombines TRBV5-6 with TRBJ2-7, with a possible D match to TRBD2 (5 bases). Germline CDR1 is SGHDT and CDR2 is YYEEEE. With 4 bases removed from V and 7 bases from J, the gap between germline ends came to 15 bases. The CDR3 is 13 amino acids. The CDR3 region has the DNA TGTGCCAGCAGCCTAACGGGGATTTCTGAGCAGTACTTC. Encoded protein: CASSLTGISEQYF.

The V gene is TRBV5-1, the J gene TRBJ1-2; D unresolved. Trimming left V 2 bases short and J 4 bases short, with 9 bases between. The CDR3 is 13 amino acids. Looked up from germline, CDR1 is SGHRS and CDR2 is YFSETQ. In DNA, the CDR3 is TGCGCCAGCAGCTTCTCTGCCGGCTATGGCTACACCTTC. Amino acids: CASSFSAGYGYTF.

This chain uses TRBV11-2 with TRBJ2-2, with D possibly matching TRBD2 (5 bases). The CDR3 is 16 residues long. V gave up 5 bases and J gave up 0 bases, with 13 bases separating them. CDR1 and CDR2 from the germline V gene are SGHAT and FQNNGV. The CDR3 loop is CASSRPREANTGELFF. The CDR3 bases are TGTGCCAGCAGCCGTCCCCGGGAAGCGAACACCGGGGAGCTGTTTTTT.

The V call is TRBV19, the J call TRBJ1-1, with a possible D match to TRBD1 (5 bases). Per germline, CDR1 LNHDA and CDR2 SQIVND (reference sequence). The CDR3 spans 15 residues. Trimming pared 7 bases from V and 1 base from J, leaving 16 bases between. The CDR3 sequence is CASNPETASNTEAFF. As DNA, the CDR3 is TGTGCCAGTAATCCCGAGACAGCCTCGAACACTGAAGCTTTCTTT.

CDR3 protein: CSVEGVREGGYTF. The CDR3 DNA follows: TGCAGCGTTGAGGGAGTTCGAGAAGGAGGCTACACCTTC. The J gene is TRBJ1-2, the V gene TRBV29-1; no reliable D call. V lost 3 bases and J lost 8, with 16 bases in between. The CDR3 runs to 13 residues. Germline V gene data show CDR1 as SQVTM and CDR2 as ANQGSEA. The full variable domain, with the rest looked up from reference TRBV29-1 and TRBJ1-2, is SAVISQKPSRDICQRGTSLTIQCQVDSQVTMMFWYRQQPGQSLTLIATANQGSEATYESGFVIDKFPISRPNLTFSTLTVSNMSPEDSSIYLCSVEGVREGGYTFGSGTRLTVV.

The chain carries TRBV9 and TRBJ1-2; possibly TRBD1 for D (5 bases). Germline V lookup: CDR1 SGDLS, CDR2 YYNGEE. V was pared by 0 bases and J by 8 bases, with 11 bases between. This CDR3 is 13 amino acids long. CDR3 sequence (DNA): TGTGCCAGCAGCGTAGATCAGGGATTGGGCTACACCTTC. This codes for CASSVDQGLGYTF.

The chain joins TRBV6-5 to TRBJ1-2; 11 nucleotides line up with TRBD1. The germline CDR1 and CDR2 sequences are MNHEY and SVGAGI. The CDR3 is made up of 14 amino acids. V trimming: 7 bases; J trimming: 5 bases; junction bases outside the gene matches: 6. The CDR3 sequence: CASKPDRGQYGYTF. Here the CDR3 DNA reads TGTGCCAGCAAACCGGACAGGGGGCAATATGGCTACACCTTC.

The rearrangement links TRBV3-1 (or the pseudogene TRBV3-2) to TRBJ1-2, with D unresolved. From germline, CDR1 is LGHDT and CDR2 YNNKEL (reference sequence). Between the trimmed V and J ends, which lost 2 bases and 1 base, there was a span of 14 bases. The length of the CDR3 is 16 residues. CDR3 sequence (DNA): TGTGCCAGCAGCCAAAGAGAGGGTACTCTTAACTATGGCTACACCTTC. Its translation is CASSQREGTLNYGYTF.